This T cell receptor (beta chain) is drawn from a study of blood T cells in healthy people across ages. CDR1 and CDR2 from the germline V gene are SGDLS and YYNGEE. This CDR3 comprises 19 residues. Between the trimmed V and J ends, which lost 0 bases and 2 bases, there was a span of 21 bases. Study-wide findings and caveats: Unsorted PBMC material precluded a definitive naive versus antigen-experienced comparison. There were more naive CD4+ cells and higher diversity in long-lived donors than in aged donors.

Points on this clonotype: The antigen is not known.

Alongside a J-beta primer mix, a sample-barcoded 5' primer served in a second PCR lasting about 7 to 12 cycles. Each cDNA was tagged by a template-switch adaptor containing 12 random nucleotides. A single record per CDR3 protein comes from TCRdb applying MiXCR to the 5' RACE reads. The table lists some 1,800,000 distinct CDR3 sequences, approximately 39% of them singletons, with around 23% in the top ten. Source material: blood. The chain couples TRBV9 to TRBJ2-4, with a possible D match to TRBD2 (6 bases). This TCR was sampled from a human donor in good health. The CDR3, as DNA: TGTGCCAGCAGCGTAGCTGGGAGGCTGGGGTACGTTCCCAAAAACATTCAGTACTTC. Translating gives CASSVAGRLGYVPKNIQYF.